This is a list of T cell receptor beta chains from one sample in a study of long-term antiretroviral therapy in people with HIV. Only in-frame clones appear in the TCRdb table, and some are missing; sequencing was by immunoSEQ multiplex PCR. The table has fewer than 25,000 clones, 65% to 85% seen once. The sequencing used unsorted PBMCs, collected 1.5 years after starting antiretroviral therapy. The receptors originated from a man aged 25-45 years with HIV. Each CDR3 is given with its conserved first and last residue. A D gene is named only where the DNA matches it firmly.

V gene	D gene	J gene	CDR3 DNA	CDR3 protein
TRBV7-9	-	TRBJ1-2	TGTGCCAGCAGCTTAGTAGCCTATGGCTACACCTTC	CASSLVAYGYTF
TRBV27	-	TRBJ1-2	TGTGCCAGCAGTCGTCAGGGTGGGAACAGCCCCGCGTTGGGCTACACCTTC	CASSRQGGNSPALGYTF
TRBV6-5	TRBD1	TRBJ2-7	TGTGCCAGCAGTTTGTTGAGACAGGGGGGTTACGAGCAGTACTTC	CASSLLRQGGYEQYF
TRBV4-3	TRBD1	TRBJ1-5	TGCGCCAGCAGCCAAGATAAGACAGGGAGGGTACATAGCAATCAGCCCCAGCATTTT	CASSQDKTGRVHSNQPQHF
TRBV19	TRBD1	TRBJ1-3	TGTGCCAGTATATCAGGGGGCGGCGGAAACACCATATATTTT	CASISGGGGNTIYF
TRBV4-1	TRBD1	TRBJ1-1	TGCGCCAGCAGCCCCTCGGAACAGGGGGGAGCTTTCTTT	CASSPSEQGGAFF
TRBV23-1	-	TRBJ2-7	TGCGCCAGCAGTCCACCCCGGTCCCGGATCTACTACGAGCAGTACTTC	CASSPPRSRIYYEQYF
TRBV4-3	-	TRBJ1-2	TGCGCCAGCAGCCAACTGGCGGGGGGCGGGTATGGCTACACCTTC	CASSQLAGGGYGYTF
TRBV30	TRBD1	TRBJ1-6	TGTGCCTGGAGCGTAGACCGGGACAGACTAATTTATAATTCACCCCTCCACTTT	CAWSVDRDRLIYNSPLHF
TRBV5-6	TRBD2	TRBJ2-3	TGTGCCAGTGCAGCGGGGGGGCCCGACACAGATACGCAGTATTTT	CASAAGGPDTDTQYF
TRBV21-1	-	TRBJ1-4	TGTGCCAGCAGCACTAATGAAAAACTGTTTTTT	CASSTNEKLFF
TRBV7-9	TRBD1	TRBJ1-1	TGTGCCAGCAGCCCACAGGGGGCGAACACTGAAGCTTTCTTT	CASSPQGANTEAFF